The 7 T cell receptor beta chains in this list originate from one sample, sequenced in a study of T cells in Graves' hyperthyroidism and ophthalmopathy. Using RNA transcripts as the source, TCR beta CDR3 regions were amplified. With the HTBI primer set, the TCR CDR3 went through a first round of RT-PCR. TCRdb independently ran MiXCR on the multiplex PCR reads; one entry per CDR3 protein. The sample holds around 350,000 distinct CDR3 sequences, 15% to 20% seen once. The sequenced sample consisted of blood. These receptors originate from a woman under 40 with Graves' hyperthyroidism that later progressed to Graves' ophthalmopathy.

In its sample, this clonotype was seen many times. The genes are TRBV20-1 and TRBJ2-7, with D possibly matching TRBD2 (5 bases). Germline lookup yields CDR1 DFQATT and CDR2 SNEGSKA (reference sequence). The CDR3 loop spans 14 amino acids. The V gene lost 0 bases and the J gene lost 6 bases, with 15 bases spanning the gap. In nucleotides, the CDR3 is TGCAGTGCTAGAGATAGCGCCAAAACCTGCGAGCAGTACTTC. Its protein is CSARDSAKTCEQYF.

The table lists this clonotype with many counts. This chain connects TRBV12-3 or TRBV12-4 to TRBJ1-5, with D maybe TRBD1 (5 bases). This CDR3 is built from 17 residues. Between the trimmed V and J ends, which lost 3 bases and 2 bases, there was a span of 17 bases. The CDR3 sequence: CASSFNIRGGGNQPQHF. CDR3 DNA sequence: TGTGCCAGCAGTTTTAATATAAGGGGTGGGGGCAATCAGCCCCAGCATTTT.

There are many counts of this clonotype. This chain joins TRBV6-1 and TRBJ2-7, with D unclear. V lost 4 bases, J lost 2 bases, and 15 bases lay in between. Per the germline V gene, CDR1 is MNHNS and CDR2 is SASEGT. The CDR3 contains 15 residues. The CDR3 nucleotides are TGTGCCAGCAGTGGTGGACCCGTATCGGCCTACGAGCAGTACTTC. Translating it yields CASSGGPVSAYEQYF.

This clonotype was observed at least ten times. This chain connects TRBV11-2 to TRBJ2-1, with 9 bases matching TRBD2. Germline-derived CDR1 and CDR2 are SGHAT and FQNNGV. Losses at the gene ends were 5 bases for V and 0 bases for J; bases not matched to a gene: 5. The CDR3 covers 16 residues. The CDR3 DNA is TGTGCCAGCAGCACCCATAGCGGGAGCTCCTACAATGAGCAGTTCTTC. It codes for CASSTHSGSSYNEQFF.

Here the CDR3 DNA reads TGTGCCAGCAGGCCTTTCTCTGGGGCCAACGTCCTGACTTTC. Amino acid sequence: CASRPFSGANVLTF. The chain couples TRBV6-2 or TRBV6-3 to TRBJ2-6; no reliable D call. Germline CDR1 reads MNHEY; CDR2 reads SVGEGT. Between the trimmed V and J ends, which lost 6 bases and 0 bases, there was a span of 6 bases. The CDR3 covers 14 residues.

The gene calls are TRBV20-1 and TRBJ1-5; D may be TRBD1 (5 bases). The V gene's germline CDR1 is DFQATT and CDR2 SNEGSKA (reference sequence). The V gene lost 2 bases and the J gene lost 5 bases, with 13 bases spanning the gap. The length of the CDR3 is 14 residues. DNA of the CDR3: TGCAGTGCTAGACAGGGTAGATTGGATCAGCCCCAGCATTTT. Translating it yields CSARQGRLDQPQHF.

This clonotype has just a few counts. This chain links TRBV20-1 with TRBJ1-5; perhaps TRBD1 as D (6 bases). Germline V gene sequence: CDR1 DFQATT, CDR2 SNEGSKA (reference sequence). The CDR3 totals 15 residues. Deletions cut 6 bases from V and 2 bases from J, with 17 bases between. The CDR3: CSAGGGGGGNQPQHF. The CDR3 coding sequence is TGCAGTGCCGGGGGGGGGGGCGGAGGCAATCAGCCCCAGCATTTT.